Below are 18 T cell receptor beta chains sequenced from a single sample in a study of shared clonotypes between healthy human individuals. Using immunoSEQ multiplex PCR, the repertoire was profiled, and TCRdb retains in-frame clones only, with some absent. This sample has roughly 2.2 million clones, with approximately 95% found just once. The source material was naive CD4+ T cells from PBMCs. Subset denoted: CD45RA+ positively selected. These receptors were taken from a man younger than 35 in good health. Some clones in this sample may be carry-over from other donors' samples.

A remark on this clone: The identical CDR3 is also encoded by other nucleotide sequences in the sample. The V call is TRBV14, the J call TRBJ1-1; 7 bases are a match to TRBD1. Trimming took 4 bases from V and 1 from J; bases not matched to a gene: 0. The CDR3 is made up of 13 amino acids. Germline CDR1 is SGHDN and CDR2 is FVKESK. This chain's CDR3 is CASSRDRNTEAFF. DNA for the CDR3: TGTGCCAGCAGCCGGGACAGGAACACTGAAGCTTTCTTT.

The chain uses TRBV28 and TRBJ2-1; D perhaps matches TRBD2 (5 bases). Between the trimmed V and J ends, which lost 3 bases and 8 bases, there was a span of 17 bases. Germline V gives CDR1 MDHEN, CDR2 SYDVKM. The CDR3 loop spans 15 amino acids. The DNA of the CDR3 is TGTGCCAGCAGTTTGGCAAGCGGTGGGGTCCATGAGCAGTTCTTC. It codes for CASSLASGGVHEQFF.

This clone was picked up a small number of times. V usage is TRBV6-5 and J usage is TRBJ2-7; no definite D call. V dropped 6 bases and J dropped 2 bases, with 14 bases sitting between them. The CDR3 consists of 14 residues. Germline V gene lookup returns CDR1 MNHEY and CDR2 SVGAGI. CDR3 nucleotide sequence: TGTGCCAGCAGCCTCCGACACGAACCCTACGAGCAGTACTTC. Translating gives CASSLRHEPYEQYF.

In DNA, the CDR3 is TGTGCCAGCAGTTTATCGAGTCCGCTTCAAGAGACCCAGTACTTC. Its protein is CASSLSSPLQETQYF. This rearrangement joins TRBV27 to TRBJ2-5; D remains unclear. The CDR3 length is 15 residues. Trimming removed 0 bases from V and 2 bases from J, with 10 bases in between. Germline loops: CDR1 MNHEY, CDR2 SMNVEV (reference sequence).

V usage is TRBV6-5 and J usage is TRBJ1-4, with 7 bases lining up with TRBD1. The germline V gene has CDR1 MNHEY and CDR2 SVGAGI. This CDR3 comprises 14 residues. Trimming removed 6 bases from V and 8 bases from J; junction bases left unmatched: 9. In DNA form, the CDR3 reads TGTGCCAGCAGGGGGAGGGGGCGCTTGGAAAAACTGTTTTTT. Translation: CASRGRGRLEKLFF.

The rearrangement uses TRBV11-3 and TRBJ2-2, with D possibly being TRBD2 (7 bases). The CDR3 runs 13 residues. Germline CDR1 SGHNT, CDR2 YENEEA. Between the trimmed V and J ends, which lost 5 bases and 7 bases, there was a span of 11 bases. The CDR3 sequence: CASSRGGDGELFF. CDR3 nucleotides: TGTGCCAGCAGCCGAGGGGGGGACGGGGAGCTGTTTTTT.

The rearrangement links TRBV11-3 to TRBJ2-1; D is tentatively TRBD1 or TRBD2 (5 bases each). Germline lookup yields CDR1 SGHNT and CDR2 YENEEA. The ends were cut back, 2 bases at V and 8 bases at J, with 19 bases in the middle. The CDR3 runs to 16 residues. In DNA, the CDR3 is TGTGCCAGCAGCTTATCCGGGACCGCGAGGCCCGATGAGCAGTTCTTC. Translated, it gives CASSLSGTARPDEQFF.

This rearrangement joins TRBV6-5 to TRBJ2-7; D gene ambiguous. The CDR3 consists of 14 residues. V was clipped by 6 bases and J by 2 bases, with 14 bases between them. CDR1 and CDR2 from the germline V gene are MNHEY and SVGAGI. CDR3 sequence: CASRGLGGPYEQYF. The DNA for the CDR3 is TGTGCCAGCAGAGGCCTTGGCGGACCCTACGAGCAGTACTTC.

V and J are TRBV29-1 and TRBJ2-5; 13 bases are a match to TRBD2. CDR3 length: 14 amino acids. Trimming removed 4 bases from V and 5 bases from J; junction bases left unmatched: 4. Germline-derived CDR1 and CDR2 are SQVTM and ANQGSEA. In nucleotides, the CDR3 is TGCAGCGTTGCTCGGACTAGCGGGAGTGAGACCCAGTACTTC. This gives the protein CSVARTSGSETQYF.

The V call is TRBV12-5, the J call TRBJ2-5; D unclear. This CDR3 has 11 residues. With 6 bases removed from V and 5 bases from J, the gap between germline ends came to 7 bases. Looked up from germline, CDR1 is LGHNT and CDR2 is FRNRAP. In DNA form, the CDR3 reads TGTGCTAGTGGGTCCGATGAGACCCAGTACTTC. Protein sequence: CASGSDETQYF.

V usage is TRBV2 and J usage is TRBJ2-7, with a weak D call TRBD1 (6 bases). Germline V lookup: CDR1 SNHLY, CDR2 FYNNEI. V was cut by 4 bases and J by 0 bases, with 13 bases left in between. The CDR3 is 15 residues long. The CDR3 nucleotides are TGTGCCAGCAGTGCTGACGACAGGACCTCCTACGAGCAGTACTTC. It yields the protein CASSADDRTSYEQYF.

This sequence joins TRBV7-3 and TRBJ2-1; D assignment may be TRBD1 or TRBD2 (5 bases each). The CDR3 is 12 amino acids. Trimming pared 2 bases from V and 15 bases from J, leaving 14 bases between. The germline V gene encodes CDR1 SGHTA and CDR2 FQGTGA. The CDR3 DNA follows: TGTGCCAGCAGCTTAGGGACGGCTCGGCGGTTCTTC. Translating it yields CASSLGTARRFF.

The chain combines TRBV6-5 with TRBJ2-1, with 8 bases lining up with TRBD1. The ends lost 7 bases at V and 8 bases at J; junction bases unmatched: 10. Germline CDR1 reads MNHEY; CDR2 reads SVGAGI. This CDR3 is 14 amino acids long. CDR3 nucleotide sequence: TGTGCCAGCACCGCCCGGACAGGGCGGCATGAGCAGTTCTTC. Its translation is CASTARTGRHEQFF.

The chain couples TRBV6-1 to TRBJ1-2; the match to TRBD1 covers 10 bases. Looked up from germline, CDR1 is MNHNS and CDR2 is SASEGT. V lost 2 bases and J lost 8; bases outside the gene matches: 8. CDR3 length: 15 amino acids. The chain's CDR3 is CASSEHGQGVDGYTF. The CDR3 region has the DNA TGTGCCAGCAGTGAACATGGACAGGGGGTAGACGGCTACACCTTC.

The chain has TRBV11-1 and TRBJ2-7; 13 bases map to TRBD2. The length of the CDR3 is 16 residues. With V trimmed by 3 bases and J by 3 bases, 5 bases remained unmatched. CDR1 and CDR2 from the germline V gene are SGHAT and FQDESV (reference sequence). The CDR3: CASSLRTSGSGYEQYF. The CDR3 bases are TGTGCCAGCAGCTTGAGGACTAGCGGGAGCGGCTACGAGCAGTACTTC.

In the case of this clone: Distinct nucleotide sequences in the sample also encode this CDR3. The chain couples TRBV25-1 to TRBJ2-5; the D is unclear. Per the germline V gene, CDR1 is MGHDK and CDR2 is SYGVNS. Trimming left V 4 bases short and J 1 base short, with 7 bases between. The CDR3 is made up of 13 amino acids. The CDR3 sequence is CASSVPGQETQYF. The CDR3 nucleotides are TGTGCCAGCAGTGTCCCGGGCCAAGAGACCCAGTACTTC.

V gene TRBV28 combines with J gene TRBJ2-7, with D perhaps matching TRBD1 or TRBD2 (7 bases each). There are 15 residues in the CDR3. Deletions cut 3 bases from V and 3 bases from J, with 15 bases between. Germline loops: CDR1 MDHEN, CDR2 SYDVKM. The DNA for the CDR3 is TGTGCCAGCAGTTTTGCGGCAGGGGGGGACTACGAGCAGTACTTC. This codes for CASSFAAGGDYEQYF.

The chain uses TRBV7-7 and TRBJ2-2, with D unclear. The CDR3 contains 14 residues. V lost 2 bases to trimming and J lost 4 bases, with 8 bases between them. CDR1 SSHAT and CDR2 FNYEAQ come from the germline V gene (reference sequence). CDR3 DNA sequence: TGTGCCAGCAGCTTAAGACTTGGCACCGGGGAGCTGTTTTTT. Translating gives CASSLRLGTGELFF.